This T cell receptor beta chain was captured in a study of Graves' ophthalmopathy and Graves' hyperthyroidism. As the template, RNA transcripts were used to amplify TCR beta CDR3 regions. The workflow started with a first-round RT-PCR run with HTBI primers and then moved on to a second-round multiplex PCR. TCRdb used MiXCR to reprocess the multiplex PCR reads, holding one entry per CDR3 protein. The sample contains approximately 460,000 distinct CDR3 sequences, 13% to 15% of which appear only once. This clonotype appeared many times. Its target is unknown. CDR1 is MNHEY, CDR2 SVGEGT, per germline. With 6 bases clipped from V and 6 bases from J, the junction kept 5 bases outside the gene matches. The CDR3 extends over 14 amino acids. Regarding the study as a whole: In blood, most expanded thyroid clonotypes above 0.001 frequency were also detected. Ophthalmopathy progression cases were predicted by the model with roughly 64% sensitivity and more than 72% specificity.

Material for sequencing was blood. The chain couples TRBV6-2 or TRBV6-3 to TRBJ1-2; 12 bases fit TRBD1. The sequence was obtained from a woman aged 30 to 39 with Graves' ophthalmopathy. CDR3 bases: TGTGCCAGCAGGGGGACAGGGGGCTTCGATGGCTACACCTTC. Residues: CASRGTGGFDGYTF.